This TCR beta chain is from a study of blood T cell repertoires in COVID-19. Turning to the study itself: Some COVID-19 samples were acute and others convalescent; all came from the United States, Italy and Spain.

Assignments of participants to cohorts depended upon their own reported clinical history. Recovered Cohort 3 donors showed two negative PCRs, clearance, or symptom resolution. The CDR3 sequence is 15 residues long. In germline, CDR1 is MDHEN, CDR2 SYDVKM. After removal of 6 bases from V and 3 bases from J, the junction contained 6 bases not matched to a gene. Clones were sequenced by immunoSEQ multiplex PCR, and TCRdb holds only the in-frame ones, with some missing. This table has around 110,000 clones, roughly 89% appearing once. The chain carries TRBV28 and TRBJ2-2; 8 bases agree with TRBD2. The TCR originated in a woman in her twenties or thirties who had recovered from COVID-19. The sample was PBMCs or T cells enriched from blood (not recorded which). The CDR3 nucleotides are TGTGCCAGCAGCCTTCCGGGGGGGGACACCGGGGAGCTGTTTTTT. Its protein is CASSLPGGDTGELFF.